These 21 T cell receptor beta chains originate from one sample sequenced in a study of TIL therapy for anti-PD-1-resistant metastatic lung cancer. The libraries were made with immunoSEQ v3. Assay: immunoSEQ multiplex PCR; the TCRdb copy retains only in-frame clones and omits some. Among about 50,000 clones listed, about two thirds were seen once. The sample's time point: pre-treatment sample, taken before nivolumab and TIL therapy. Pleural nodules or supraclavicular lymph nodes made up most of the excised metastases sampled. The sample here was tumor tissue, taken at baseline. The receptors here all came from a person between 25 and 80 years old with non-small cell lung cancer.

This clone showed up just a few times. This CDR3 reads CASSPTSGETQYF. The CDR3 DNA is TGTGCCAGCAGCCCAACTAGCGGAGAGACCCAGTACTTC. The rearrangement links TRBV7-9 to TRBJ2-5; the match to TRBD2 covers 8 bases. Unmatched junction bases numbered 3, after V lost 5 bases and J lost 4 bases. Germline-derived CDR1 and CDR2 are SEHNR and FQNEAQ (reference sequence). This CDR3 spans 13 amino acids.

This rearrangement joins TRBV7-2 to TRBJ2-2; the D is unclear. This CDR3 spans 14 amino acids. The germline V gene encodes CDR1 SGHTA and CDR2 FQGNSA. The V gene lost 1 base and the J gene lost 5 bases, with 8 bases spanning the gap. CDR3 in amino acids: CASSLVDGTGELFF. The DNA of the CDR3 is TGTGCCAGCAGCTTAGTTGACGGGACCGGGGAGCTGTTTTTT.

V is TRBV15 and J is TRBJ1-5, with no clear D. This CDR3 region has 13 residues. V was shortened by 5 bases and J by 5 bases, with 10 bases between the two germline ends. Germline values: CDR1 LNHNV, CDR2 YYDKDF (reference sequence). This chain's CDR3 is CATSGRTHQPQHF. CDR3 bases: TGTGCCACCAGCGGCCGAACCCATCAGCCCCAGCATTTT. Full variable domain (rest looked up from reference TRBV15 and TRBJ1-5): DAMVIQNPRYQVTQFGKPVTLSCSQTLNHNVMYWYQQKSSQAPKLLFHYYDKDFNNEADTPDNFQSRRPNTSFCFLDIRSPGLGDTAMYLCATSGRTHQPQHFGDGTRLSIL.

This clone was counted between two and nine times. The CDR3 DNA reads as TGTGCCAGCAGTGAAGATTACCGGGACAGGGTTGCTAATGAAAAACTGTTTTTT. This gives the protein CASSEDYRDRVANEKLFF. This chain joins TRBV2 and TRBJ1-4; 9 nucleotides match TRBD1. V shed 1 base and J 3 bases; nucleotides not matched to a gene: 9. There are 18 residues in the CDR3. Germline assignment: CDR1 SNHLY and CDR2 FYNNEI.

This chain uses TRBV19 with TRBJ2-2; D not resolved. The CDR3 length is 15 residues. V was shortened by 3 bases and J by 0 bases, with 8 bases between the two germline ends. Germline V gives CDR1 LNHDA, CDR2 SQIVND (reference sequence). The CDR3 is CASSIGRTNTGELFF. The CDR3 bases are TGTGCCAGTAGTATCGGCAGAACGAACACCGGGGAGCTGTTTTTT.

This chain's CDR3 is CAWGEGKHSNQPQHF. CDR3 nucleotide sequence: TGTGCCTGGGGAGAAGGGAAGCATAGCAATCAGCCCCAGCATTTT. The chain combines TRBV30 with TRBJ1-5; D gene ambiguous. V lost 5 bases and J 0 bases, leaving 14 bases between the germline ends. The CDR3 spans 15 residues. CDR1 and CDR2 (germline): GTSNPN, SVGIG (reference sequence).

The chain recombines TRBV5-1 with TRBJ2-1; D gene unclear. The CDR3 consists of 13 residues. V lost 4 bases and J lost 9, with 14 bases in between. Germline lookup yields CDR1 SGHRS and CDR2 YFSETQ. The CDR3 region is CASSPIVSSEQFF. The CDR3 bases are TGCGCCAGCAGCCCAATTGTGAGCAGTGAGCAGTTCTTC.

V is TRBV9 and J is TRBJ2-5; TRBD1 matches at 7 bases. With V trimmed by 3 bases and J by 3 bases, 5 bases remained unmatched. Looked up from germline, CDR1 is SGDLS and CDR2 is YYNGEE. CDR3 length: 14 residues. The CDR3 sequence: CASSGRDSEETQYF. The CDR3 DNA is TGTGCCAGCAGCGGCCGGGACAGTGAAGAGACCCAGTACTTC.

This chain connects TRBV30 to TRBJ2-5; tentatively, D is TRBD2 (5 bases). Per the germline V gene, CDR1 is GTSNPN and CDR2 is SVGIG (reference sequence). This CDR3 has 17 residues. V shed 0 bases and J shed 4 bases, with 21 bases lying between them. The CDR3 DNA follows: TGTGCCTGGAGTGTAGAGGGTAGGCCGCGAACTCGAGAGACCCAGTACTTC. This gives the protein CAWSVEGRPRTRETQYF.

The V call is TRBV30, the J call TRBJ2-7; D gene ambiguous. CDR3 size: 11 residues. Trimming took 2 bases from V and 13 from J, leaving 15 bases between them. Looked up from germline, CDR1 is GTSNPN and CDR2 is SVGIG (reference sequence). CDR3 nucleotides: TGTGCCTGGAGTCAGGACGGAAGTCCTTACTTC. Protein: CAWSQDGSPYF.

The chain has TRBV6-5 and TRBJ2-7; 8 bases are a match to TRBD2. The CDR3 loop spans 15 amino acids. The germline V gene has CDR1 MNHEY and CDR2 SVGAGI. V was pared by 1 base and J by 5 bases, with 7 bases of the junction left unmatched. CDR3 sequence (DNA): TGTGCCAGCAGTTACTGGCCGGGGGGGCGTGACGAGCAGTACTTC. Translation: CASSYWPGGRDEQYF.

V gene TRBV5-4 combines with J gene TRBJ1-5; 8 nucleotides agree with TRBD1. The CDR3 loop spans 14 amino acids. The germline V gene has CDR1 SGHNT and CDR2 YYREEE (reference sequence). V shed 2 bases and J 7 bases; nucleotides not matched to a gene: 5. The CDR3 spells CASSFGGTGQPQHF. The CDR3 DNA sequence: TGTGCCAGCAGCTTCGGCGGGACAGGCCAGCCCCAGCATTTT.

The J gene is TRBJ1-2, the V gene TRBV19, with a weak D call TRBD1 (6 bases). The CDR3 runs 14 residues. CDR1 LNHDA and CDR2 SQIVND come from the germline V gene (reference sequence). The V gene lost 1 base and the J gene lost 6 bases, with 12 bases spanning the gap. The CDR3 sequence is CASSIGTAGDGYTF. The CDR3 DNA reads TGTGCCAGTAGTATAGGAACCGCAGGGGATGGCTACACCTTC. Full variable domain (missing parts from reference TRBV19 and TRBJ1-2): DGGITQSPKYLFRKEGQNVTLSCEQNLNHDAMYWYRQDPGQGLRLIYYSQIVNDFQKGDIAEGYSVSREKKESFPLTVTSAQKNPTAFYLCASSIGTAGDGYTFGSGTRLTVV.

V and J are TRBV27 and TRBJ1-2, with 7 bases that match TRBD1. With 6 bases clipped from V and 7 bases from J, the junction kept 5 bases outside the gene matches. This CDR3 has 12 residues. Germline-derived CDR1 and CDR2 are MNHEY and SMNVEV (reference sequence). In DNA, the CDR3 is TGTGCCAGCAGCTACAGGGGTTCTGGCTACACCTTC. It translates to CASSYRGSGYTF.

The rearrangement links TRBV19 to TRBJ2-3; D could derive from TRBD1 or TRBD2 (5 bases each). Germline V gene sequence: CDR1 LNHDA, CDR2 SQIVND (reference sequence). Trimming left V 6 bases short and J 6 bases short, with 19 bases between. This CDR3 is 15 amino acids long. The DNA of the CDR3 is TGTGCCAGTAGACCGGGACCGTTCATGGCCGATACGCAGTATTTT. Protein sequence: CASRPGPFMADTQYF.

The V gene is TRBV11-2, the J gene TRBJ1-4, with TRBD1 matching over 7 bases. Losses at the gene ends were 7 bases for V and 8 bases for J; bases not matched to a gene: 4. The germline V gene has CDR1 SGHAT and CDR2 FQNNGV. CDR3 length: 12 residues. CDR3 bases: TGTGCCAGCAACCCGGGACAGGAAAAACTGTTTTTT. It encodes CASNPGQEKLFF. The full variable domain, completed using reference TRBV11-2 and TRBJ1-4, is EAGVAQSPRYKIIEKRQSVAFWCNPISGHATLYWYQQILGQGPKLLIQFQNNGVVDDSQLPKDRFSAERLKGVDSTLKIQPAKLEDSAVYLCASNPGQEKLFFGSGTQLSVL.

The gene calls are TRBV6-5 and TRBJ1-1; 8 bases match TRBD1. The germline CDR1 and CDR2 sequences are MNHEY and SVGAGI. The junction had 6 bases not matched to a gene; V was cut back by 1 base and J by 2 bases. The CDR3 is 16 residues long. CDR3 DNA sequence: TGTGCCAGCAGTTACTTCCCAGGGGGCGCAAACACTGAAGCTTTCTTT. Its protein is CASSYFPGGANTEAFF.

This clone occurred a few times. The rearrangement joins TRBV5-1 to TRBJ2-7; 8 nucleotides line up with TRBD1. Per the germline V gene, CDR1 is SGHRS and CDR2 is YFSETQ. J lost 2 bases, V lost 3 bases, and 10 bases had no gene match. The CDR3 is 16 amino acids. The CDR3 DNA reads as TGCGCCAGCAGCTCCCACCGGACAGGGACCACCTACGAGCAGTACTTC. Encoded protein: CASSSHRTGTTYEQYF.

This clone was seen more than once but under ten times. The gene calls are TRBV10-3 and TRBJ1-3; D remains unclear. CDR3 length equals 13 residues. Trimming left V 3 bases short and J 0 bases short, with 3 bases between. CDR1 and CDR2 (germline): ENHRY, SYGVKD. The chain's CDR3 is CAISESSGNTIYF. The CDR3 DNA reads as TGTGCCATCAGTGAATCCTCTGGAAACACCATATATTTT.

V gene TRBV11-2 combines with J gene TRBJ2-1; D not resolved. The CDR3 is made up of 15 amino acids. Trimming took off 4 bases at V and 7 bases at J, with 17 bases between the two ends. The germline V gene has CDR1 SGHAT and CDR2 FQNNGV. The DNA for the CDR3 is TGTGCCAGCAGCTCCCTACTCGTCGTTTGGAATGAGCAGTTCTTC. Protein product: CASSSLLVVWNEQFF.

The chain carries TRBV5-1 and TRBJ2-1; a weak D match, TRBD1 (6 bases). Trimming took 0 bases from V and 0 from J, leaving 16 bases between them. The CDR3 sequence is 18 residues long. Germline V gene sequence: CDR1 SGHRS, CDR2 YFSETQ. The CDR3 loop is CASSLAVGRGSSYNEQFF. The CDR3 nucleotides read TGCGCCAGCAGCTTGGCTGTTGGTAGGGGGTCCTCCTACAATGAGCAGTTCTTC.